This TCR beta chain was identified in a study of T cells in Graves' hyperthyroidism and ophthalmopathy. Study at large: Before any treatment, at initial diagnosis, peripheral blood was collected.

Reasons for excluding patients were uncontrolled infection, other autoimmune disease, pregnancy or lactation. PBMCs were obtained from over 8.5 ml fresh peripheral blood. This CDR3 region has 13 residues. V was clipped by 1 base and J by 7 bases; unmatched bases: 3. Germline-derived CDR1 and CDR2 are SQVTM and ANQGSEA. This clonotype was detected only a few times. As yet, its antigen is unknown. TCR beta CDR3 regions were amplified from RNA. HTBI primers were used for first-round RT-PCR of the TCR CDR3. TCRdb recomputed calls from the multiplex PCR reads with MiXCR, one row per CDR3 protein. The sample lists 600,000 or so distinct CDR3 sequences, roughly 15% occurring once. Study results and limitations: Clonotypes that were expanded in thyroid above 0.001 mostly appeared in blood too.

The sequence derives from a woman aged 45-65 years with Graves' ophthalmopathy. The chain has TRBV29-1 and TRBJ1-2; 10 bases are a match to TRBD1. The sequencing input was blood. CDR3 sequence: CSVEVGTGVGYTF. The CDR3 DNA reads TGCAGCGTTGAAGTAGGGACAGGGGTTGGCTACACCTTC. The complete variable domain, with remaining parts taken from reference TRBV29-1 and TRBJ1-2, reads SAVISQKPSRDICQRGTSLTIQCQVDSQVTMMFWYRQQPGQSLTLIATANQGSEATYESGFVIDKFPISRPNLTFSTLTVSNMSPEDSSIYLCSVEVGTGVGYTFGSGTRLTVV.